Listed below are T cell receptor beta chains from one sample, sequenced in a study of T cells in Graves' hyperthyroidism and ophthalmopathy. TCRdb reanalysed the multiplex PCR reads using MiXCR and keeps one entry per CDR3 protein. Among 500,000 to 800,000 distinct CDR3 sequences, roughly 45% were seen once, and the ten largest hold more than 7%. Sequencing input: peripheral blood or thyroid tissue (not recorded which). All receptors come from an adult man with Graves' disease, either hyperthyroidism or ophthalmopathy (not recorded which). CDR3s include the opening cysteine and the closing phenylalanine or tryptophan. The D gene is left open where the match is weak. Clone sizes are given selectively: once, few, many, or a class where the clone is expanded.

TRBV12-3/TRBV12-4	TRBJ1-3	.	.	TGTGCCAGCACCCCCGGGACATTCTCTGGAAACACCATATATTTT	CASTPGTFSGNTIYF
TRBV2	TRBJ1-4	.	TRBD1	TGTGCCAGCAGCTCCGGGACAGGGGGCTTGTACGAAAAACTGTTTTTT	CASSSGTGGLYEKLFF
TRBV7-9	TRBJ2-6	.	.	TGTGCCAGCAGCTTCCGGGACGTAGGGGCCAACGTCCTGACTTTC	CASSFRDVGANVLTF
TRBV10-3	TRBJ2-7	.	TRBD1	TGTGCCATCGGACAGGCGTCTTCCTACGAGCAGTACTTC	CAIGQASSYEQYF
TRBV7-6	TRBJ1-4	many	TRBD1	TGTGCCAGCAGCCACGGACAGGGAATGGGTGAAAAACTGTTTTTT	CASSHGQGMGEKLFF
TRBV19	TRBJ2-6	many	TRBD1	TGTGCCAGTAGGTCGCCGGGACAGCCTCTCTCTGGGGCCAACGTCCTGACTTTC	CASRSPGQPLSGANVLTF
TRBV7-8	TRBJ2-7	.	TRBD1	TGTGCCAGCTCTGGCCGACAGGGGGCGACCGGGGAGCTGTACTTC	CASSGRQGATGELYF
TRBV7-9	TRBJ1-3	.	.	TGTGCCAGCAGCTTCGGACCGCCAAACACCATATATTTT	CASSFGPPNTIYF
TRBV2	TRBJ1-1	.	.	TGTGCCAGCAGCTCTCAGATCGGACGGACTAACACTGAAGCTTTCTTT	CASSSQIGRTNTEAFF
TRBV20-1	TRBJ1-5	many	.	TGCAGTGCTACAAGAGGCAATCAGCCCCAGCATTTT	CSATRGNQPQHF
TRBV20-1	TRBJ2-7	.	TRBD1	TGCAGTGCTAGAGACGGGACAGGGGGCGGCTACGAGCAGTACTTC	CSARDGTGGGYEQYF
TRBV9	TRBJ1-5	many	TRBD1	TGTGCCAGCAGCGCCGGACAGGGGAGCAATCAGCCCCAGCATTTT	CASSAGQGSNQPQHF
TRBV11-2	TRBJ1-1	once	TRBD1	TGTGCCAGCAGCGCCGGACAGGCGGGCGCTTTCTTT	CASSAGQAGAFF
TRBV12-3/TRBV12-4	TRBJ2-7	few	.	TGTGCCAGCAGTCGTGGGGGTCTTCCCTACGAGCAGTACTTC	CASSRGGLPYEQYF
TRBV2	TRBJ2-5	many	TRBD2	TGTGCCAGCAGTGAAGGGCGGGGGTTGGAGACCCAGTACTTC	CASSEGRGLETQYF
TRBV20-1	TRBJ2-7	.	TRBD2	TGCAGTGCCGGGACTAGCGACCTTTCCGAGCAGTACTTC	CSAGTSDLSEQYF
TRBV7-9	TRBJ1-6	.	.	TGCGCCAGCAGCGGGGGACTCGCGAATTCACCCCTCCACTTT	CASSGGLANSPLHF
TRBV9	TRBJ1-4	.	.	TGTGCCAGCTTAATGGACGGAAATGAAAAACTGTTTTTT	CASLMDGNEKLFF
TRBV2	TRBJ1-2	many	TRBD1	TGTGCCAGCAGTAGTACGGGACAGGACGGCTACACCTTC	CASSSTGQDGYTF
TRBV28	TRBJ1-5	many	.	TGTGCCAGCAGTTTAATGGATCAGCCCCAGCATTTT	CASSLMDQPQHF
TRBV7-2	TRBJ1-1	.	TRBD1	TGTGCCAGCAGCGCAAGCGACAGGGGGCAAGTGGCTTTCTTT	CASSASDRGQVAFF
TRBV25-1	TRBJ2-5	many	.	TGTGCCAGCAGTGATAGCACTGGCTTACAAGAGACCCAGTACTTC	CASSDSTGLQETQYF
TRBV20-1	TRBJ1-2	many	.	TGCAGTGCTAGACTGAACAGCGGTAGTGGCTACACCTTC	CSARLNSGSGYTF
TRBV11-1	TRBJ2-6	once	.	TGTGCCAGCAGCTTAAGGACAGCTTGTAATACCTCTGGGGCCAACGTCCTGACTTTC	CASSLRTACNTSGANVLTF
TRBV9	TRBJ2-7	.	TRBD1	TGTGCCAGCAGCTCCGGGACAGGGAAATACGAGCAGTACTTC	CASSSGTGKYEQYF
TRBV6-5	TRBJ1-1	.	TRBD1	TGTGCCAGCTCTTGGGACAGGGGGACGAAAAGTAACACTGAAGCTTTCTTT	CASSWDRGTKSNTEAFF
TRBV7-9	TRBJ1-4	.	.	TGTGCCAGCAGCCCGGGTGCTGTGGGGGGTCGGTCTATGGAAAAACTGTTTTTT	CASSPGAVGGRSMEKLFF
TRBV20-1	TRBJ2-5	.	TRBD1	TGCAGTGCGATTCCGGACAGGGCGTTAGAGACCCAGTACTTC	CSAIPDRALETQYF
TRBV24-1	TRBJ1-6	.	TRBD1	TGTGCCATCAGTGAGTCCGGGACAGCGGACTCACCCCTCCACTTT	CAISESGTADSPLHF
TRBV5-1	TRBJ2-7	.	TRBD1	TGCGCCAGCAGCCCTGGACAGGGGACCTTGGAGCAGTACTTC	CASSPGQGTLEQYF
TRBV20-1	TRBJ1-6	.	TRBD1	TGCAGTGCTTGGACAGGCGATAATTCACCCCTCCACTTT	CSAWTGDNSPLHF
TRBV29-1	TRBJ1-1	many	TRBD1	TGCAGCGGGAGCGCGACAGGGAGCCCGAACACTGAAGCTTTCTTT	CSGSATGSPNTEAFF
TRBV12-3/TRBV12-4	TRBJ2-7	few	.	TGTGCCAGCAGTTTTGCAGGGGCGGACGAGCAGTACTTC	CASSFAGADEQYF
TRBV29-1	TRBJ2-5	.	.	TGCAGCGTAGGTGGATGGGGGACCCAGTACTTC	CSVGGWGTQYF
TRBV24-1	TRBJ1-5	many	.	TGTGCCACTCAGGGATCGGGCAATCAGCCCCAGCATTTT	CATQGSGNQPQHF
TRBV10-2	TRBJ2-7	.	TRBD2	TGCGCCAGCCCTGGACTAGCGGGGCGAAACGAGCAGTACTTC	CASPGLAGRNEQYF
TRBV19	TRBJ1-1	many	.	TGTGCCAGTAGTATAGCAAGGGACACTGAAGCTTTCTTT	CASSIARDTEAFF
TRBV10-3	TRBJ1-2	few	.	TGTGCCAGCAGTCAGGGGCCTGGTAGCTATGGCTACACCTTC	CASSQGPGSYGYTF
TRBV11-1	TRBJ1-5	.	.	TGTGCCAGCAGCTTACGTCGGACAGAGACCCAGCATTTT	CASSLRRTETQHF
TRBV2	TRBJ2-7	.	TRBD1	TGTGCCAGCAGTGGGGACAGGGGTTACGACGAGCAGTACTTC	CASSGDRGYDEQYF
TRBV7-9	TRBJ1-2	many	.	TGTGCCAGCAGCCGCGCGGTATCGGGGCTAGGCTACACCTTC	CASSRAVSGLGYTF
TRBV7-8	TRBJ1-1	.	.	TGTGCCAGTAGTATTGGGGTCGGGACTGAAGCTTTCTTT	CASSIGVGTEAFF
TRBV12-3/TRBV12-4	TRBJ1-1	few	TRBD1	TGTGCCAGCACATCCGGACAGGGGTGGAAAGCTTTCTTT	CASTSGQGWKAFF
TRBV10-2	TRBJ2-7	many	.	TGCGCCAGCAGTGAGCAAGGGGGACCCTACGAGCAGTACTTC	CASSEQGGPYEQYF
TRBV20-1	TRBJ1-1	.	.	TGCAGTGCTAGAGATGGGGGCGCGAGGACTGAAGCTTTCTTT	CSARDGGARTEAFF